The clone carrying this T cell receptor beta chain was counted at least ten times. Samples came from axillary lymph nodes draining the breast cancer. This record belongs to a study of breast tumors, draining lymph nodes, adjacent tissues. V lost 3 bases to trimming and J lost 7 bases, with 9 bases between them. There are 12 residues in the CDR3. The V gene's germline CDR1 is SEHNR and CDR2 FQNEAQ (reference sequence). TCRdb itself ran the multiplex PCR reads through MiXCR, one entry per CDR3 protein. The sample carries more than 200,000 distinct CDR3 sequences, 32% recorded once. What was sequenced was axillary lymph node tissue. V and J are TRBV7-9 and TRBJ1-1; D is ambiguous. The source of this sequence is a female donor with breast cancer. Some clones in this sample may be carry-over from other donors' samples. The CDR3: CASSFVGSEAFF. DNA of the CDR3: TGTGCCAGCAGCTTTGTGGGCAGTGAAGCTTTCTTT. The whole variable domain, filled in from reference TRBV7-9 and TRBJ1-1, reads DTGVSQNPRHKITKRGQNVTFRCDPISEHNRLYWYRQTLGQGPEFLTYFQNEAQLEKSRLLSDRFSAERPKGSFSTLEIQRTEQGDSAMYLCASSFVGSEAFFGQGTRLTVV.